This T cell receptor beta chain was found in a study of T cell repertoires in cytomegalovirus infection. Whole-study context: Recently identified HLA-C-restricted CMV epitopes and well-studied HLA-B-restricted CMV epitopes were used by the study. In public TCR beta signatures, there were indications of both CMV infection and matching HLA type.

CDR1 and CDR2 (germline): MDHEN, SYDVKM. Trimming took 4 bases from V and 0 from J, leaving 16 bases between them. The CDR3 has 16 amino acids. A remark on this clonotype: The antigen is not known.

MiXCR was run by TCRdb on the reads, yielding one entry per CDR3 protein. This sample has hundreds of thousands of distinct CDR3 sequences, with roughly 29% found just once. Study findings and constraints: The cumulative frequency of public TCR beta families identified carriers of CMV plus the relevant HLA. CMV-specific HLA-C-restricted TCR beta clonotypes dominated the ex vivo response.

V gene TRBV28 combines with J gene TRBJ2-7, with a tentative D call TRBD2 (7 bases). This specimen consisted of cultured PBMCs, obtained from culture after CMV antigen stimulation. The TCR comes from a human donor in good health (CMV status not recorded). Some clones in this sample may be carry-over from other donors' samples. DNA for the CDR3: TGTGCCAGCAGTTCCCCCCGGGGGGCCGGCTCCTACGAGCAGTACTTC. It codes for CASSSPRGAGSYEQYF.